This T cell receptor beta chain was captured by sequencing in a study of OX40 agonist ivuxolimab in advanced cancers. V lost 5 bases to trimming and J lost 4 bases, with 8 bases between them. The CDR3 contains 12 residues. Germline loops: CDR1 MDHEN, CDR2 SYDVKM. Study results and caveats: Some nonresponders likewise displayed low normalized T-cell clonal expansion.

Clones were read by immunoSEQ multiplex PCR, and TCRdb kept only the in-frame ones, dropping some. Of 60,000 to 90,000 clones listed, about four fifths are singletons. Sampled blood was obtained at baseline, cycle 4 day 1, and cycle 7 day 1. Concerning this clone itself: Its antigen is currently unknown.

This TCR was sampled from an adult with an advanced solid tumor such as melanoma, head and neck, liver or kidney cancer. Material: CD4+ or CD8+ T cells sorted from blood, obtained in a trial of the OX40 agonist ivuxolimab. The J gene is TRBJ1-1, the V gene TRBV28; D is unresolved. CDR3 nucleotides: TGTGCCAGCAGTCGGGTCGTCACTGAAGCTTTCTTT. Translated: CASSRVVTEAFF.